This T cell receptor beta chain was sequenced in a study of cytomegalovirus exposure and HLA in healthy donors. Across the study: HLA-typed donors were the source of about 81 million unique TCRs held in an early data release.

To note about this clone: The antigen is unknown.

Researchers ran the PCR with 60 Vbeta and 13 Jbeta primers. TCRdb's copy holds only in-frame clones and misses some; the assay was immunoSEQ multiplex PCR. The sample lists 150,000 or so clones; 80% to 90% were seen once. There were likely unrecorded immune exposures, though donors were nominally healthy when sampled. After removal of 1 base from V and 4 bases from J, the junction contained 7 bases not matched to a gene. The CDR3 consists of 17 residues. Germline assignment: CDR1 SGHTA and CDR2 FQGNSA. Study outcomes and limitations: Reports described diagnosis of cytomegalovirus status by the classifier as highly specific and sensitive.

The specimen was PBMCs. This clonotype was sampled from a man in his late teens or twenties in good health and CMV-seropositive. The chain recombines TRBV7-2 with TRBJ2-3; 11 nucleotides agree with TRBD2. CDR3 coding DNA: TGTGCCAGCAGCTTAGTAGTAGCGGGGGGGTTGGCAGATACGCAGTATTTT. This sequence encodes CASSLVVAGGLADTQYF.